This T cell receptor beta chain comes out of a study of immune evolution from preneoplasia to lung adenocarcinoma. Study-wide context: HLA loss of heterozygosity: about 7% AIS, about 15% MIA, approximately 31% ADC, none AAH. General study points: Normal lung had the highest top T cell clone frequencies. Later-stage lesions seemingly showed higher T cell density and diversity than normal lung.

Each case's diagnosis was confirmed by two pathologists on H&E. Concerning this clone itself: What it recognizes is unknown.

Germline assignment: CDR1 MNHNS and CDR2 SASEGT. CDR3 size: 14 residues. V lost 8 bases to trimming and J lost 5 bases; unmatched junction nucleotides: 11. The method was immunoSEQ multiplex PCR; TCRdb's version includes in-frame clones alone and lacks a portion of them. The table lists about 5,500 clones, less than 90% of them singletons, with roughly 3.9% in the top ten. J is TRBJ1-1 and V is TRBV6-1, with TRBD1 matching 7 bases. The sample consisted of FFPE minimally invasive lung adenocarcinoma tissue. The source is a person between 60 and 80 years old with lung adenocarcinoma. CDR3 sequence: CASFRAGGWTEAFF. The CDR3 nucleotides are TGTGCCAGCTTTCGGGCAGGGGGGTGGACTGAAGCTTTCTTT.